This entry concerns a single TCR beta chain. What antigen it recognizes has not been identified. No quality values exist for individual bases; no much larger clone is one base distant. This sample stems from a study of blood T cell repertoires in COVID-19 (dated by TCRdb to the early 2020s). General notes on the study: Samples covering the acute and convalescent phases of COVID-19 were provided by collaborators in the United States, Italy and Spain. The prospective study material was composed of cDNA or gDNA derived from T cells, B-cell-depleted T cells, or PBMCs. Deeply sampled blood TCRbeta repertoires from subjects exposed to, actively infected with, or recovered from COVID-19 were included in the dataset. The repertoires were made available in a free public database intended to serve as a resource for research on the immune response to SARS-CoV-2. The samples were drawn from two sources: the first 160 participants of the ongoing ImmuneRACE study, and 1,000 to 1,500 subjects contributed by 6 global collaborators. Sample metadata almost always included a de-identified subject ID, COVID-19 status, age in years and sex. Where available, HLA class I and class II types were taken from metadata supplied by the sample provider and were not determined by assay-based typing. Here is what the overall study found, with its caveats: The amount of clinical and demographic metadata varied by source and participant and was provided uncurated.

Spanning cysteine to phenylalanine, the CDR3 consists of 16 amino acids. Of all the DNA, just the CDR3 is kept, 48 bases in frame from base 1. Between the V and J ends, shortened by 5 bases and 1 base respectively, the junction contains 16 bases. From the germline V gene, CDR1 is SGHRS and CDR2 is YFSETQ. TCRbeta CDR3 regions were amplified from genomic DNA by means of the immunoSEQ Assay, a bias-controlled multiplex PCR. Per the original workflow: The number of nucleated cells in each sample was estimated by amplification of reference gene primers within the assay. To quantify the absolute abundance of each unique TCRbeta CDR3 rearrangement, sequence reads were collapsed and filtered. Productive Simpson clonality was computed per sample as the square root of Simpson's diversity index over productive rearrangements. TCRdb retrieved this table from immuneACCESS and kept in-frame rearrangements only. Not all clones are present; in checked studies, unresolved V genes account for under half, and no reason is known for the remainder. That table is the source of V, J and clone size, and D and trimming were worked out from the DNA. In all, the sample holds some 300,000 clones, and about 90% of those were seen once. Clones ranked in the top ten supply 1.8% of the sample.

One collaborating source in Seattle enrolled patients during active infection and followed them longitudinally through the course of disease. Whole blood was collected in K2EDTA tubes by collaborating institutions according to the institutions' own protocols. For TCRbeta analysis, collaborators shipped samples as frozen whole blood, isolated PBMCs, or DNA extracted from either of those sample types. Sequencing was carried out using peripheral blood. The chain couples TRBV5-1 to TRBJ2-1; the D gene is possibly TRBD2, with 6 bases matching. The clonotype was recovered from a woman between 25 and 40 years old with COVID-19, enrolled during active disease. The nucleotides are TGCGCCAGCAGACGAGCTTGGGGAGGATCCTACAATGAGCAGTTCTTC. This codes for CASRRAWGGSYNEQFF.